This T cell receptor (beta chain) derives from a study of post-analysis software for immune sequencing data. Study overall: Patients with relapsing-remitting, secondary progressive and progressive-relapsing multiple sclerosis courses were all represented.

This clonotype was seen more than once but under ten times. What it binds is unknown. Study-wide results and caveats: Samples made in the same batch grouped tightly together by F measure. Normalized Chao1 diversity was significantly reduced in patients versus controls. Four or five TRBV segments were significantly more frequent in patients than in controls. TRBV5-6, TRBV5-1 and TRBV20-1 were among these segments.

The germline V gene has CDR1 SGHRS and CDR2 YFSETQ. The trim removed 3 bases at V and 1 base at J, leaving 9 bases unmatched. The CDR3 has 16 residues. The library was made from cDNA and included unique molecular identifiers. Each CDR3 protein is one row after TCRdb ran MiXCR on the PCR reads. Of more than 500,000 distinct CDR3 sequences listed, 34% are singletons. This TCR derives from a girl younger than 18 with multiple sclerosis. Material: blood. The chain couples TRBV5-1 to TRBJ1-1; 7 nucleotides line up with TRBD1. In nucleotides, the CDR3 is TGCGCCAGCAGCTGGGGAACCGGGACAGCGAACACTGAAGCTTTCTTT. Translation: CASSWGTGTANTEAFF.